What follows are 29 T cell receptor beta chains derived from one specimen sequenced in a study of neurological immune-mediated disorders. The time point denotes: technical triplicate 1. TCRdb recomputed calls from the 5' RACE reads with MiXCR, one row per CDR3 protein. The sample has tens of thousands of distinct CDR3 sequences; around 14% are singletons. Specimen: CD4+ T cells from blood. These receptor sequences come from a female donor with HTLV-1-associated myelopathy (HAM/TSP).

The sample holds many counts of this clonotype. The rearrangement joins TRBV6-5 to TRBJ2-4, with D hard to call. The germline V and J ends were trimmed by 4 bases and 12 bases, with 19 bases remaining between them. This CDR3 is 14 amino acids long. Germline values: CDR1 MNHEY, CDR2 SVGAGI. CDR3 sequence reads: CASSSGPREDNQYF. The CDR3 DNA follows: TGTGCCAGCAGTTCCGGGCCCCGAGAGGATAATCAGTACTTC.

Many counts were recorded for this clonotype. The chain is built from TRBV29-1 and TRBJ2-5, with 8 bases lining up with TRBD1. Germline-derived CDR1 and CDR2 are SQVTM and ANQGSEA. The CDR3 contains 12 residues. After removal of 6 bases from V and 2 bases from J, the junction contained 2 bases not matched to a gene. The CDR3 sequence: CSVRTGQETQYF. CDR3 nucleotides: TGCAGCGTCCGGACAGGGCAAGAGACCCAGTACTTC.

This clonotype was seen at least ten times. The chain links TRBV25-1 to TRBJ2-1; D is unclear. Trimming left V 1 base short and J 6 bases short, with 13 bases between. This CDR3 is 15 amino acids long. Germline CDR1 is MGHDK and CDR2 is SYGVNS. The chain's CDR3 is CASSELGKSPNEQFF. The DNA for the CDR3 is TGTGCCAGCAGTGAATTGGGGAAAAGCCCCAATGAGCAGTTCTTC.

This chain joins TRBV6-2 or TRBV6-3 and TRBJ1-2, with D uncertain. Trimming shortened V by 6 bases and J by 5 bases, and 13 bases separated the two germline ends. In germline, CDR1 is MNHEY, CDR2 SVGEGT. The CDR3 is 13 residues long. CDR3 sequence (DNA): TGTGCCAGCAGCCCCGTCGGGCCATATGGCTACACCTTC. Protein product: CASSPVGPYGYTF.

This clonotype was seen many times. DNA of the CDR3: TGCGCCAGCAGCTTGGGGAGCGCTTTGAACACTGAAGCTTTCTTT. This codes for CASSLGSALNTEAFF. The V gene is TRBV5-1, the J gene TRBJ1-1, with D uncertain. Per germline, CDR1 SGHRS and CDR2 YFSETQ. The CDR3 has 15 residues. Trimming cost V 0 bases and J 0 bases, with 9 bases left between them.

This clonotype came up many times. This chain connects TRBV20-1 to TRBJ2-1; tentative D call: TRBD2 (5 bases). The germline V and J ends were trimmed by 5 bases and 6 bases, with 11 bases remaining between them. Germline V gene data show CDR1 as DFQATT and CDR2 as SNEGSKA (reference sequence). CDR3 length: 12 residues. The CDR3 DNA follows: TGCAGTGCTGATACTAGTACCAATGAGCAGTTCTTC. Translated: CSADTSTNEQFF.

This clonotype was counted ten times or more. The chain is built from TRBV7-2 and TRBJ2-7; 7 bases align to TRBD1. The CDR3 sequence is 14 residues long. The junction had 4 bases not matched to a gene; V was cut back by 5 bases and J by 0 bases. Germline V gene data show CDR1 as SGHTA and CDR2 as FQGNSA. The CDR3 DNA reads TGTGCCAGCAGCCCGGACAGGAGCTCCTACGAGCAGTACTTC. Translating it yields CASSPDRSSYEQYF.

This clonotype was observed many times. The chain employs TRBV7-2 and TRBJ2-1; D unclear. The CDR3 is 16 residues long. The germline V gene has CDR1 SGHTA and CDR2 FQGNSA. Trimming shortened V by 3 bases and J by 0 bases, and 12 bases separated the two germline ends. DNA for the CDR3: TGTGCCAGCAGCTTCGGTCCCGGTAGCTCCTACAATGAGCAGTTCTTC. As protein: CASSFGPGSSYNEQFF. The variable domain in full, completed from reference TRBV7-2 and TRBJ2-1, reads GAGVSQSPSNKVTEKGKDVELRCDPISGHTALYWYRQSLGQGLEFLIYFQGNSAPDKSGLPSDRFSAERTGGSVSTLTIQRTQQEDSAVYLCASSFGPGSSYNEQFFGPGTRLTVL.

This clonotype was counted at least ten times. The rearrangement joins TRBV20-1 to TRBJ2-1, with D perhaps TRBD1 (5 bases). V was shortened by 6 bases and J by 0 bases, with 9 bases between the two germline ends. Germline loops: CDR1 DFQATT, CDR2 SNEGSKA (reference sequence). The CDR3 loop spans 13 amino acids. CDR3 loop: CSAGQSSYNEQFF. CDR3 in DNA: TGCAGTGCGGGGCAGAGCTCCTACAATGAGCAGTTCTTC.

The CDR3 loop reads CASSVQPGTSGHDEQFF. CDR3 sequence (DNA): TGTGCCAGCAGCGTCCAGCCCGGGACTAGCGGGCACGATGAGCAGTTCTTC. The chain has TRBV9 and TRBJ2-1; TRBD2 matches at 12 bases. The CDR3 contains 17 residues. From germline, CDR1 is SGDLS and CDR2 YYNGEE. V lost 2 bases and J lost 8; bases outside the gene matches: 11.

At least ten counts were recorded for this clonotype. The CDR3 bases are TGCAGTGCCCCAACGAGGGGTACGAACTATGGCTACACCTTC. Translation gives CSAPTRGTNYGYTF. The chain joins TRBV20-1 to TRBJ1-2, with TRBD1 as a possible D gene (5 bases). Germline V lookup: CDR1 DFQATT, CDR2 SNEGSKA (reference sequence). This CDR3 comprises 14 residues. Trimming cost V 6 bases and J 2 bases, with 16 bases left between them.

This clonotype was recorded many times. The chain has TRBV5-1 and TRBJ2-2; possible D gene TRBD1, 6 bases. Trimming cost V 3 bases and J 3 bases, with 9 bases left between them. Germline loops: CDR1 SGHRS, CDR2 YFSETQ. The CDR3 extends over 14 amino acids. The CDR3 sequence is CASSSGQYTGELFF. The CDR3 DNA reads as TGCGCCAGCAGCTCAGGACAGTACACCGGGGAGCTGTTTTTT.

Many counts were recorded for this clonotype. The chain joins TRBV18 to TRBJ2-1; 10 positions agree with TRBD2. V was clipped by 3 bases and J by 5 bases; unmatched bases: 4. The CDR3 length is 15 residues. Germline V lookup: CDR1 KGHSH, CDR2 LQKENI. CDR3 loop: CASSPLAGADNEQFF. As DNA, the CDR3 is TGTGCCAGCTCACCCCTAGCGGGGGCCGACAATGAGCAGTTCTTC.

This clonotype appeared many times. The gene calls are TRBV5-1 and TRBJ1-1; no firm D call. There are 14 residues in the CDR3. Germline V lookup: CDR1 SGHRS, CDR2 YFSETQ. Between the trimmed V and J ends, which lost 2 bases and 0 bases, there was a span of 8 bases. CDR3 coding DNA: TGCGCCAGCAGCTTTACCGACATGAACACTGAAGCTTTCTTT. Amino acids: CASSFTDMNTEAFF.

This clonotype was seen repeatedly, ten times or more. This chain links TRBV12-3 or TRBV12-4 with TRBJ2-5; D unclear. The germline V and J ends were trimmed by 2 bases and 4 bases, with 14 bases remaining between them. This CDR3 has 15 residues. The CDR3 loop is CASSLRHLALETQYF. CDR3 nucleotides: TGTGCCAGCAGTTTAAGACACTTAGCTCTAGAGACCCAGTACTTC.

This clonotype is categorized as medium-sized. This rearrangement joins TRBV6-2 or TRBV6-3 to TRBJ1-5; D is unclear. This CDR3 has 14 residues. Trimming removed 4 bases at V and 2 bases at J, with 9 bases between. The germline V gene encodes CDR1 MNHEY and CDR2 SVGEGT. CDR3 DNA sequence: TGTGCCAGCAGTTTCCTCCTAGGCAATCAGCCCCAGCATTTT. Residues: CASSFLLGNQPQHF.

The chain is built from TRBV11-2 and TRBJ2-7; D is unclear. CDR1 SGHAT and CDR2 FQNNGV come from the germline V gene. This CDR3 is 14 amino acids long. V lost 8 bases and J 0 bases, leaving 14 bases between the germline ends. This chain's CDR3 is CASRRLGRSYEQYF. The CDR3 DNA reads as TGTGCCAGCCGTCGTCTGGGTCGCTCCTACGAGCAGTACTTC. Full variable domain (remainder filled in from reference TRBV11-2 and TRBJ2-7): EAGVAQSPRYKIIEKRQSVAFWCNPISGHATLYWYQQILGQGPKLLIQFQNNGVVDDSQLPKDRFSAERLKGVDSTLKIQPAKLEDSAVYLCASRRLGRSYEQYFGPGTRLTVT.

As regards this clonotype: The conserved closing phenylalanine or tryptophan is absent in this CDR3, likely reflecting a read error. The chain uses TRBV11-1 and TRBJ2-1; D is uncertain. V gave up 9 bases and J gave up 8 bases, with 14 bases separating them. CDR1 is SGHAT, CDR2 FQDESV, per germline (reference sequence). This CDR3 is built from 12 residues. CDR3 sequence reads: CARSRSFDEQFL. The CDR3, as DNA: TGTGCCAGAAGCCGGAGCTTCGATGAGCAGTTCTTA.

This clonotype was observed at least ten times. This chain joins TRBV20-1 and TRBJ2-5; a possible D gene is TRBD2 (6 bases). Germline CDR1 and CDR2: DFQATT and SNEGSKA (reference sequence). The CDR3 is made up of 11 amino acids. The germline V and J ends were trimmed by 5 bases and 9 bases, with 13 bases remaining between them. The CDR3 DNA reads TGCAGTGCTGAGTCCCGGGAGTCCCAGTACTTC. It yields the protein CSAESRESQYF.

This clonotype was observed at least ten times. The germline gene is not matched at one end of the junction; a read error may be the cause. The rearrangement links TRBV5-1 to TRBJ1-2, with D maybe TRBD1 (6 bases). The CDR3 spans 11 residues. Germline V gene data show CDR1 as SGHRS and CDR2 as YFSETQ. CDR3 sequence reads: CASSLPDRPVF. CDR3 bases: TGCGCCAGCAGCTTGCCCGACAGGCCCGTTTTC.

This clonotype was counted a single time. This chain connects TRBV2 to TRBJ2-1, with TRBD2 matching over 7 bases. V shed 8 bases and J 7 bases; nucleotides not matched to a gene: 14. The CDR3 is made up of 15 amino acids. Germline V gene lookup returns CDR1 SNHLY and CDR2 FYNNEI. CDR3 amino acids: CASAPLREAVNEQFF. In DNA, the CDR3 is TGTGCCAGCGCCCCACTTCGGGAGGCCGTAAATGAGCAGTTCTTC.

This clonotype has at least ten counts. V usage is TRBV20-1 and J usage is TRBJ2-1, with TRBD2 matching 11 bases. This CDR3 has 14 residues. J lost 6 bases, V lost 1 base, and 2 bases had no gene match. CDR1 is DFQATT and CDR2 is SNEGSKA in the germline V gene (reference sequence). CDR3 in DNA: TGCAGTGCTAGAGTGACTAGCGGGACCAATGAGCAGTTCTTC. It codes for CSARVTSGTNEQFF.

This clonotype was found many times. The genes are TRBV29-1 and TRBJ2-7; D not resolved. The CDR3 runs 12 residues. Trimming removed 7 bases from V and 3 bases from J, with 13 bases in between. Germline-derived CDR1 and CDR2 are SQVTM and ANQGSEA. The CDR3, as DNA: TGCAGCGCGTCCGTACAGTTCTACGAGCAGTACTTC. Protein sequence: CSASVQFYEQYF.

Ten or more counts support this clonotype. The chain employs TRBV30 and TRBJ2-2; possible D gene TRBD2, 5 bases. Trimming removed 0 bases from V and 6 bases from J, with 8 bases in between. Germline lookup yields CDR1 GTSNPN and CDR2 SVGIG (reference sequence). The CDR3 extends over 13 amino acids. CDR3 protein: CAWSVPGSGELFF. The CDR3, as DNA: TGTGCCTGGAGTGTACCGGGGTCCGGGGAGCTGTTTTTT.

This clonotype was counted many times. The CDR3 coding sequence is TGTGCCACCAGCAGAGGGCAGGGGTCCGGGGAGCTGTTTTTT. Translation gives CATSRGQGSGELFF. The chain joins TRBV15 to TRBJ2-2; a possible D gene is TRBD1 (6 bases). V gave up 1 base and J gave up 6 bases, with 9 bases separating them. This CDR3 comprises 14 residues. Per germline, CDR1 LNHNV and CDR2 YYDKDF (reference sequence).

This clonotype was observed at least ten times. The genes are TRBV20-1 and TRBJ2-5, with 12 positions matching TRBD2. Germline CDR1 and CDR2: DFQATT and SNEGSKA (reference sequence). CDR3 length: 15 residues. The V and J ends lost 0 bases and 4 bases, in that order; junction bases with no gene match: 3. The CDR3: CSARDQGLAGETQYF. The CDR3, as DNA: TGCAGTGCTAGAGATCAGGGACTAGCGGGAGAGACCCAGTACTTC.

This clonotype was detected ten times or more. The chain combines TRBV20-1 with TRBJ2-5; D call uncertain. From germline, CDR1 is DFQATT and CDR2 SNEGSKA (reference sequence). Trimming stripped 5 bases from V and 2 bases from J, with 12 bases between. The CDR3 runs to 13 residues. CDR3 DNA sequence: TGCAGTGCTTTAGACTGGTCACAAGAGACCCAGTACTTC. Amino acids: CSALDWSQETQYF.

At least ten counts were recorded for this clonotype. The V call is TRBV6-6, the J call TRBJ2-5; D remains ambiguous. The germline V and J ends were trimmed by 6 bases and 14 bases, with 22 bases remaining between them. Per germline, CDR1 MNHNY and CDR2 SVGAGI (reference sequence). The CDR3 is made up of 13 amino acids. The CDR3 spells CASSLRSLDGRYF. The CDR3 bases are TGTGCCAGCAGCCTCAGAAGTTTGGACGGAAGATACTTC.

In this sample, this clonotype turned up many times. This sequence joins TRBV5-8 and TRBJ2-1, with 12 bases fitting TRBD2. The germline V gene has CDR1 SGHTS and CDR2 YDEGEE. The ends lost 5 bases at V and 3 bases at J; junction bases unmatched: 6. The length of the CDR3 is 16 residues. This CDR3 is CASRWRLAGVYNEQFF. Written as DNA, the CDR3 is TGTGCCAGCAGATGGAGACTAGCGGGGGTCTACAATGAGCAGTTCTTC.